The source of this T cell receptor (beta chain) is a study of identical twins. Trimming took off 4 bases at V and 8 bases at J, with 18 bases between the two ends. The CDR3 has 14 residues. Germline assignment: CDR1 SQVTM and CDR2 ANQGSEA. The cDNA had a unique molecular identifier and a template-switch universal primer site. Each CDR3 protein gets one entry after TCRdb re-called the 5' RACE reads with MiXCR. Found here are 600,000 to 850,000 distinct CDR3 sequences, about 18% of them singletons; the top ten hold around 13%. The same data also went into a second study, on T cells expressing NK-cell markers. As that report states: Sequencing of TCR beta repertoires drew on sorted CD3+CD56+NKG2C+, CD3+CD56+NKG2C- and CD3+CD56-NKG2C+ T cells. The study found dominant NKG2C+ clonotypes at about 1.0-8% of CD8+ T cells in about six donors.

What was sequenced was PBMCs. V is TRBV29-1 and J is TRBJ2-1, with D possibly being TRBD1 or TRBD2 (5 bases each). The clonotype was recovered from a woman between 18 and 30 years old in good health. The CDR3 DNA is TGCAGCGTTGCTCTCTCGTGGGGGATATATGAGCAGTTCTTC. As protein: CSVALSWGIYEQFF.